Included here is one T cell receptor beta chain sequence, with context. Its specificity is not known. This entry belongs to a study of cytomegalovirus exposure and HLA in healthy donors. Broader study findings: Looking again later, the authors saw that most CMV-associated TCR beta chains seemed HLA-restricted.

PCR amplification relied on 60 Vbeta primers (plus 13 Jbeta primers). Assay: immunoSEQ multiplex PCR; the TCRdb copy retains only in-frame clones and omits some. The sample carries under 200,000 clones, roughly 80% recorded once. The CDR3 is 15 amino acids. V dropped 2 bases and J dropped 5; count of bases not matched to a gene: 5. Germline-derived CDR1 and CDR2 are GTSNPN and SVGIG (reference sequence). The TCR originated in a female donor in good health and CMV-seronegative. The chain joins TRBV30 to TRBJ1-6, with 8 positions matching TRBD1. Sequenced material: PBMCs. The DNA of the CDR3 is TGTGCCTGGAGTACGGGACAGGCCGATAATTCACCCCTCCACTTT. Its translation is CAWSTGQADNSPLHF.